The T cell receptor beta chain under discussion was sequenced for a study of T cell changes during pregnancy in multiple sclerosis. V was pared by 3 bases and J by 3 bases, with 8 bases between. The CDR3 sequence is 13 residues long. The germline V gene encodes CDR1 KGHSY and CDR2 FQNENV. Some clones are missing from TCRdb's copy, which holds only in-frame ones; the method was immunoSEQ multiplex PCR. This sample has just under 65,000 clones, with roughly 92% found just once. This clone was observed once. The receptor's source is a female donor with multiple sclerosis, enrolled in a pregnancy study. The chain carries TRBV16 and TRBJ1-2; D might be TRBD1 (6 bases). This specimen was CD8+ T cells from peripheral blood mononuclear cells, taken in the second trimester of pregnancy. The DNA for the CDR3 is TGTGCCAGCAGCCAGTCAGGGGACTATGGCTACACCTTC. This gives the protein CASSQSGDYGYTF.